The 31 T cell receptor beta chains below all came from one sample that was sequenced in a study of long-term antiretroviral therapy in people with HIV. At the survey level, the v3.0 immunoSEQ assay was run. Only in-frame clones appear in the TCRdb table, and some are missing; sequencing was by immunoSEQ multiplex PCR. Of some 30,000 clones detected, 75% to 95% appear once; the ten largest clones hold approximately 4.3%. This sample comprised unsorted PBMCs, obtained about 5.5 years after starting antiretroviral therapy. Receptors originate from a woman in her 40s with HIV.

The chain has TRBV5-1 and TRBJ1-1; TRBD1 might be the D (5 bases). The CDR3 has 14 residues. The germline V gene encodes CDR1 SGHRS and CDR2 YFSETQ. V dropped 1 base and J dropped 4 bases, with 11 bases sitting between them. This CDR3 reads CASSLSPGPTEAFF. In DNA form, the CDR3 reads TGCGCCAGCAGCTTGTCTCCGGGACCCACTGAAGCTTTCTTT.

This clone has just one count. The chain recombines TRBV19 with TRBJ1-1, with 7 bases identical to TRBD1. CDR1 is LNHDA and CDR2 is SQIVND in the germline V gene (reference sequence). The CDR3 totals 14 residues. V was clipped by 3 bases and J by 2 bases; unmatched bases: 3. CDR3 amino acids: CASSIDRVNTEAFF. For the CDR3, the DNA is TGTGCCAGTAGTATCGACAGGGTCAACACTGAAGCTTTCTTT.

This clone appeared once. The chain is built from TRBV7-2 and TRBJ1-1; D not certain. V dropped 4 bases and J dropped 1 base, with 7 bases sitting between them. The germline V gene encodes CDR1 SGHTA and CDR2 FQGNSA. The CDR3 runs to 13 residues. CDR3 coding DNA: TGTGCCAGCAGCTCCGGAGAGAACACTGAAGCTTTCTTT. Translating it yields CASSSGENTEAFF. Complete variable domain (other parts from reference TRBV7-2 and TRBJ1-1): GAGVSQSPSNKVTEKGKDVELRCDPISGHTALYWYRQSLGQGLEFLIYFQGNSAPDKSGLPSDRFSAERTGGSVSTLTIQRTQQEDSAVYLCASSSGENTEAFFGQGTRLTVV.

The chain recombines TRBV18 with TRBJ1-5; TRBD1 is a possible D gene (6 bases). With 6 bases removed from V and 2 bases from J, the gap between germline ends came to 11 bases. This CDR3 has 14 residues. Per germline, CDR1 KGHSH and CDR2 LQKENI. CDR3 coding DNA: TGTGCCAGCTCTCCGGCAGGGGGCAATCAGCCCCAGCATTTT. This codes for CASSPAGGNQPQHF. Drawing the rest from reference TRBV18 and TRBJ1-5, the complete variable domain is NAGVMQNPRHLVRRRGQEARLRCSPMKGHSHVYWYRQLPEEGLKFMVYLQKENIIDESGMPKERFSAEFPKEGPSILRIQQVVRGDSAAYFCASSPAGGNQPQHFGDGTRLSIL.

This clone was seen only once. This chain links TRBV30 with TRBJ2-5; TRBD2 is a possible D gene (5 bases). The germline V and J ends were trimmed by 0 bases and 5 bases, with 10 bases remaining between them. This CDR3 is built from 13 residues. Germline CDR1 reads GTSNPN; CDR2 reads SVGIG (reference sequence). The CDR3 sequence is CAWSVTGWETQYF. As DNA, the CDR3 is TGTGCCTGGAGTGTAACGGGATGGGAGACCCAGTACTTC. Full variable domain (missing parts from reference TRBV30 and TRBJ2-5): SQTIHQWPATLVQPVGSPLSLECTVEGTSNPNLYWYRQAAGRGLQLLFYSVGIGQISSEVPQNLSASRPQDRQFILSSKKLLLSDSGFYLCAWSVTGWETQYFGPGTRLLVL.

The chain links TRBV30 to TRBJ1-1; D gene unclear. The length of the CDR3 is 13 residues. Trimming pared 2 bases from V and 1 base from J, leaving 8 bases between. Germline V CDR1 and CDR2: GTSNPN, SVGIG (reference sequence). CDR3 sequence (DNA): TGTGCCTGGAGTAAACAAGAGAACACTGAAGCTTTCTTT. Protein: CAWSKQENTEAFF. Filled out from reference TRBV30 and TRBJ1-1, the complete variable domain reads SQTIHQWPATLVQPVGSPLSLECTVEGTSNPNLYWYRQAAGRGLQLLFYSVGIGQISSEVPQNLSASRPQDRQFILSSKKLLLSDSGFYLCAWSKQENTEAFFGQGTRLTVV.

This chain uses TRBV30 with TRBJ2-5; 7 bases align to TRBD1. The CDR3 is made up of 11 amino acids. V was clipped by 4 bases and J by 4 bases; unmatched bases: 0. Germline V gives CDR1 GTSNPN, CDR2 SVGIG (reference sequence). The CDR3 region has the DNA TGTGCCTGGACAGGGGGAGAGACCCAGTACTTC. Protein sequence: CAWTGGETQYF. The variable domain in full, completed from reference TRBV30 and TRBJ2-5, reads SQTIHQWPATLVQPVGSPLSLECTVEGTSNPNLYWYRQAAGRGLQLLFYSVGIGQISSEVPQNLSASRPQDRQFILSSKKLLLSDSGFYLCAWTGGETQYFGPGTRLLVL.

This chain joins TRBV5-1 and TRBJ1-6, with D possibly matching TRBD1 (5 bases). Trimming removed 3 bases from V and 7 bases from J, with 14 bases in between. Germline CDR1 SGHRS, CDR2 YFSETQ. The CDR3 sequence is 15 residues long. The CDR3 coding sequence is TGCGCCAGCAGCTCTCCCGGGACTCTCAATTCACCCCTCCACTTT. Protein sequence: CASSSPGTLNSPLHF.

This clone has only one observation. The rearrangement joins TRBV5-6 to TRBJ2-1, with 9 bases lining up with TRBD2. Per germline, CDR1 SGHDT and CDR2 YYEEEE. This CDR3 has 15 residues. The V and J ends lost 1 base and 3 bases, in that order; junction bases with no gene match: 2. The CDR3 protein is CASSLFSGSYNEQFF. CDR3 sequence (DNA): TGTGCCAGCAGCTTGTTTAGCGGGAGCTACAATGAGCAGTTCTTC.

This chain joins TRBV4-3 and TRBJ2-1; TRBD2 agrees at 8 bases. This CDR3 spans 16 amino acids. Trimming took 3 bases from V and 2 from J; bases not matched to a gene: 6. CDR1 LGHNA and CDR2 YSLEER come from the germline V gene. For the CDR3, the DNA is TGCGCCAGCAGCCAGACGGCGGGGGGACCCTACAATGAGCAGTTCTTC. Translation: CASSQTAGGPYNEQFF.

This chain joins TRBV19 and TRBJ1-2, with no clear D. CDR1 and CDR2 (germline): LNHDA, SQIVND (reference sequence). V lost 7 bases and J 4 bases, leaving 16 bases between the germline ends. This CDR3 comprises 14 residues. CDR3 in DNA: TGTGCCAGTAACATGCAGCTAGACGGCTATGGCTACACCTTC. It encodes CASNMQLDGYGYTF.

Only one count was recorded for this clone. The chain uses TRBV11-2 and TRBJ2-1; D is perhaps TRBD1 (6 bases). The CDR3 loop spans 15 amino acids. V dropped 3 bases and J dropped 6 bases, with 15 bases sitting between them. The V gene's germline CDR1 is SGHAT and CDR2 FQNNGV. CDR3 in amino acids: CASSFRGTNSNEQFF. Written as DNA, the CDR3 is TGTGCCAGCAGCTTCAGGGGTACGAATAGCAATGAGCAGTTCTTC.

The chain uses TRBV19 and TRBJ1-5; D perhaps matches TRBD1 (6 bases). This CDR3 has 16 residues. With 6 bases removed from V and 7 bases from J, the gap between germline ends came to 22 bases. Per the germline V gene, CDR1 is LNHDA and CDR2 is SQIVND (reference sequence). The chain's CDR3 is CASSKLGWGAKQPQHF. CDR3 DNA: TGTGCCAGTAGCAAACTCGGGTGGGGGGCTAAACAGCCCCAGCATTTT.

The chain is built from TRBV6-1 and TRBJ1-2; no clear D. Trimming pared 3 bases from V and 3 bases from J, leaving 5 bases between. CDR3 size: 12 residues. CDR1 is MNHNS, CDR2 SASEGT, per germline. CDR3 sequence (DNA): TGTGCCAGCAGTGAGGGGTACTATGGCTACACCTTC. Translation: CASSEGYYGYTF.

CDR3 nucleotides: TGTGCCTGGAGTGAGGGGTCCTATAATTCACCCCTCCACTTT. Translated: CAWSEGSYNSPLHF. This chain joins TRBV30 and TRBJ1-6; tentatively, D is TRBD1 (5 bases). CDR1 GTSNPN and CDR2 SVGIG come from the germline V gene (reference sequence). The ends were cut back, 1 base at V and 1 base at J, with 5 bases in the middle. The CDR3 is made up of 14 amino acids.

This chain joins TRBV13 and TRBJ1-5; D gene ambiguous. The CDR3 totals 14 residues. Germline V gives CDR1 PRHDT, CDR2 FYEKMQ (reference sequence). V was cut by 4 bases and J by 0 bases, with 7 bases left in between. The CDR3 DNA reads TGTGCCAGCAGCTCCGGAGGTAGCAATCAGCCCCAGCATTTT. Encoded protein: CASSSGGSNQPQHF.

This clone was seen a single time. This rearrangement joins TRBV6-6 to TRBJ2-7; no reliable D call. Trimming cost V 2 bases and J 1 base, with 6 bases left between them. The CDR3 covers 13 residues. The V gene's germline CDR1 is MNHNY and CDR2 SVGAGI (reference sequence). Written as DNA, the CDR3 is TGTGCCAGCAGTTACGGGGTATCCTACGAGCAGTACTTC. Protein: CASSYGVSYEQYF.

The V and J genes are TRBV10-3 and TRBJ1-1; TRBD1 agrees at 7 bases. Per germline, CDR1 ENHRY and CDR2 SYGVKD. The trim removed 2 bases at V and 3 bases at J, leaving 3 bases unmatched. This CDR3 region has 14 residues. This chain's CDR3 is CAISERGGDTEAFF. In DNA, the CDR3 is TGTGCCATCAGTGAGAGAGGGGGCGACACTGAAGCTTTCTTT.

V is TRBV2 and J is TRBJ1-6; D is unresolved. The length of the CDR3 is 17 residues. The germline V gene encodes CDR1 SNHLY and CDR2 FYNNEI. V shed 1 base and J shed 1 base, with 11 bases lying between them. In DNA, the CDR3 is TGTGCCAGCAGTGAAGACCGGCTCTCATCCTATAATTCACCCCTCCACTTT. This gives the protein CASSEDRLSSYNSPLHF.

The V gene is TRBV6-6, the J gene TRBJ2-7, with 8 bases that match TRBD2. The CDR3 consists of 14 residues. Germline lookup yields CDR1 MNHNY and CDR2 SVGAGI (reference sequence). With 2 bases clipped from V and 5 bases from J, the junction kept 5 bases outside the gene matches. The CDR3 reads CASSYGGGRDEQYF. The CDR3 DNA reads as TGTGCCAGCAGTTACGGCGGGGGGCGCGACGAGCAGTACTTC.

The J gene is TRBJ1-1, the V gene TRBV5-1; TRBD1 is a possible D gene (6 bases). This CDR3 region has 16 residues. Germline CDR1 SGHRS, CDR2 YFSETQ. V was clipped by 3 bases and J by 0 bases, with 15 bases between them. DNA for the CDR3: TGCGCCAGCAGCTCAAAAAGGGGGACACTGAACACTGAAGCTTTCTTT. This encodes CASSSKRGTLNTEAFF.

CDR3 sequence reads: CASRPGVPGANVLTF. DNA for the CDR3: TGTGCCAGCAGGCCCGGCGTTCCTGGGGCCAACGTCCTGACTTTC. V and J are TRBV6-1 and TRBJ2-6; D gene ambiguous. Trimming removed 6 bases at V and 2 bases at J, with 11 bases between. This CDR3 spans 15 amino acids. Germline loops: CDR1 MNHNS, CDR2 SASEGT.

The rearrangement joins TRBV2 to TRBJ2-7, with 15 positions matching TRBD2. V trimming: 3 bases; J trimming: 4 bases; junction bases outside the gene matches: 1. The CDR3 length is 15 residues. The germline gives CDR1 SNHLY, CDR2 FYNNEI. CDR3 bases: TGTGCCAGCAGTGAGGGACTAGCGGGGGGTTACGAGCAGTACTTC. This sequence encodes CASSEGLAGGYEQYF.

The chain joins TRBV6-6 to TRBJ1-1, with TRBD1 as a possible D gene (6 bases). The CDR3 spans 13 residues. Germline CDR1 is MNHNY and CDR2 is SVGAGI (reference sequence). Trimming cost V 10 bases and J 6 bases, with 18 bases left between them. The CDR3 DNA is TGTGCCACCACGACAGGCCCGGGCGCTGAAGCTTTCTTT. It encodes CATTTGPGAEAFF.

J is TRBJ2-5 and V is TRBV5-1; 9 bases agree with TRBD1. The length of the CDR3 is 13 residues. The V and J ends lost 4 bases and 4 bases, in that order; junction bases with no gene match: 2. The germline V gene encodes CDR1 SGHRS and CDR2 YFSETQ. CDR3 sequence (DNA): TGCGCCAGCAGCCTGGGACAGGGAGAGACCCAGTACTTC. This sequence encodes CASSLGQGETQYF.

CDR3: CASSLESTTPDTQYF. In nucleotides, the CDR3 is TGCGCCAGCAGCTTGGAAAGCACTACCCCAGATACGCAGTATTTT. This sequence joins TRBV5-1 and TRBJ2-3; D remains unclear. Germline CDR1 and CDR2: SGHRS and YFSETQ. CDR3 length: 15 residues. Trimming removed 0 bases at V and 4 bases at J, with 12 bases between.

The chain uses TRBV6-5 and TRBJ2-7; perhaps TRBD1 as D (5 bases). The V gene lost 2 bases and the J gene lost 3 bases, with 8 bases spanning the gap. The V gene's germline CDR1 is MNHEY and CDR2 SVGAGI. The CDR3 extends over 13 amino acids. The CDR3, as DNA: TGTGCCAGCAGTTACGGCAGGGTCTACGAGCAGTACTTC. It is translated as CASSYGRVYEQYF.

This sequence joins TRBV7-6 and TRBJ1-6; 7 positions agree with TRBD1. The CDR3 runs 14 residues. The V segment lost 4 bases and the J segment 6 bases; nucleotides outside the gene matches: 3. From germline, CDR1 is SGHVS and CDR2 FNYEAQ. CDR3 sequence: CASSSGTVNSPLHF. CDR3 DNA sequence: TGTGCCAGCAGCTCCGGGACAGTTAATTCACCCCTCCACTTT.

V gene TRBV30 combines with J gene TRBJ2-6, with 8 bases fitting TRBD1. Germline-derived CDR1 and CDR2 are GTSNPN and SVGIG (reference sequence). V was clipped by 3 bases and J by 2 bases; unmatched bases: 3. There are 15 residues in the CDR3. The CDR3 region is CAWSRQGPGANVLTF. The CDR3 DNA is TGTGCCTGGAGCAGACAGGGGCCTGGGGCCAACGTCCTGACTTTC.

This chain joins TRBV11-2 and TRBJ2-7; 7 bases map to TRBD2. Germline lookup yields CDR1 SGHAT and CDR2 FQNNGV. This CDR3 is 14 amino acids long. The junction had 10 bases not matched to a gene; V was cut back by 7 bases and J by 4 bases. CDR3 in DNA: TGTGCCAGCAATATCGAGGGAGGGCAGTACGAGCAGTACTTC. Translating it yields CASNIEGGQYEQYF.

The chain couples TRBV19 to TRBJ1-1, with D unclear. There are 15 residues in the CDR3. V shed 0 bases and J shed 0 bases, with 8 bases lying between them. Germline-derived CDR1 and CDR2 are LNHDA and SQIVND (reference sequence). The CDR3 DNA follows: TGTGCCAGTAGTATAGATTCATCCATGAACACTGAAGCTTTCTTT. Protein: CASSIDSSMNTEAFF.